A selection of T cell receptor beta chains follows, all from one sample in a study of response to subunit inactivated influenza vaccine. From the RT-PCR reads, TCRdb called clonotypes with MiXCR, one entry per CDR3 protein. Here the sample spans hundreds of thousands of distinct CDR3 sequences, around a sixth being singletons. Source: PBMCs from blood, taken less than 6 days after vaccination. The source of these receptors is a man aged 45 to 65 who received an inactivated influenza vaccine. CDR3s include the opening cysteine and the closing phenylalanine or tryptophan. A D gene is named only where the DNA matches it firmly. Rows may omit the clone size; those that give it use once, few, many or a size class.

clone_size j_call d_call v_call cdr3_aa cdr3_nt
many TRBJ2-1 TRBD2 TRBV5-1 CASSWGLAGVDGEQFF TGCGCCAGCAGCTGGGGACTAGCGGGAGTTGATGGTGAGCAGTTCTTC
. TRBJ2-2 TRBD2 TRBV12-3/TRBV12-4 CASKVAGANTGELFF TGTGCCAGCAAGGTAGCGGGGGCGAACACCGGGGAGCTGTTTTTT
few TRBJ1-1 . TRBV5-6 CASILRVVGTEAFF TGTGCCAGCATCCTGCGAGTGGTGGGCACTGAAGCTTTCTTT
few TRBJ2-2 TRBD2 TRBV6-5 CASSYSPGRAGELFF TGTGCCAGCAGTTACTCCCCAGGGAGGGCCGGGGAGCTGTTTTTT
few TRBJ2-1 . TRBV30 CAWSVPQNARDNEQFF TGTGCCTGGAGTGTACCACAAAACGCGCGAGACAATGAGCAGTTCTTC
. TRBJ1-2 TRBD1 TRBV6-2/TRBV6-3 CASSLTGTGFGYTF TGTGCCAGCAGTCTCACCGGGACAGGGTTCGGCTACACCTTC
few TRBJ2-2 . TRBV20-1 CSAFGGVGLGELFF TGCAGTGCTTTCGGGGGAGTGGGACTCGGGGAGCTGTTTTTT
. TRBJ2-5 TRBD2 TRBV9 CASSAGGTNQETQYF TGTGCCAGCAGCGCGGGGGGGACGAACCAAGAGACCCAGTACTTC
. TRBJ1-2 TRBD1 TRBV6-2/TRBV6-3 CASSSGQGVNNYGYTF TGTGCCAGCAGCTCGGGACAGGGAGTAAATAACTATGGCTACACCTTC
. TRBJ2-5 . TRBV11-2 CASSSRQRHQETQYF TGTGCCAGCAGCTCCAGACAACGCCATCAAGAGACCCAGTACTTC
. TRBJ2-1 . TRBV6-1 CASRLDRSNEQFF TGTGCCAGCAGGCTAGACAGATCCAATGAGCAGTTCTTC
few TRBJ2-5 . TRBV7-2 CASSVTKVSQYF TGTGCCAGCAGTGTAACTAAGGTCTCCCAGTACTTC
. TRBJ1-2 . TRBV7-2 CASSSRGGEGYTF TGTGCCAGCAGCTCCCGGGGCGGTGAGGGCTACACCTTC
. TRBJ2-7 . TRBV20-1 CSAYRALGGYEQYF TGCAGTGCGTACCGGGCCTTAGGGGGCTACGAGCAGTACTTC
. TRBJ2-3 . TRBV20-1 CSAIKLGLGVDTQYF TGCAGTGCTATTAAACTAGGCCTAGGGGTAGATACGCAGTATTTT
. TRBJ2-5 TRBD1 TRBV10-3 CAISETAPGQGGTQYF TGTGCCATCAGTGAGACGGCACCGGGACAGGGGGGGACCCAGTACTTC
. TRBJ1-6 . TRBV7-2 CASSLDSPLHF TGTGCCAGCAGCTTAGATTCACCCCTCCACTTT
. TRBJ2-5 TRBD2 TRBV4-1 CASSLWAGGDETQYF TGCGCCAGCAGCCTATGGGCGGGGGGCGACGAGACCCAGTACTTC
. TRBJ2-4 . TRBV27 CASSRGVLAKNIQYF TGTGCCAGCAGTCGAGGGGTGCTAGCCAAAAACATTCAGTACTTC
. TRBJ2-7 . TRBV13 CASSPRGRNYEQYF TGTGCCAGCAGCCCCCGCGGGCGGAACTACGAGCAGTACTTC
few TRBJ2-5 TRBD2 TRBV3-1 CASRPSGSGETQYF TGTGCCAGCAGACCTAGCGGGAGTGGTGAGACCCAGTACTTC
few TRBJ2-1 . TRBV6-2/TRBV6-3 CASNNGRFYNEQFF TGTGCCAGCAATAACGGACGGTTTTACAATGAGCAGTTCTTC
. TRBJ2-7 . TRBV29-1 CSAEGDTLEQYF TGCAGCGCTGAAGGGGACACCCTGGAGCAGTACTTC
. TRBJ2-7 TRBD2 TRBV29-1 CSVEGRGRQAYEQYF TGCAGCGTTGAAGGTCGCGGGAGGCAGGCCTACGAGCAGTACTTC
many TRBJ2-3 . TRBV15 CATSRDWTDTQYF TGTGCCACCAGCAGAGATTGGACAGATACGCAGTATTTT
. TRBJ2-1 . TRBV5-1 CASLPLGGASYNEQFF TGCGCCAGCCTCCCTTTAGGGGGGGCTTCCTACAATGAGCAGTTCTTC
. TRBJ2-7 TRBD2 TRBV7-9 CASSLVETSGSWQYF TGTGCCAGCAGCTTAGTCGAGACTAGCGGCAGCTGGCAGTACTTC